The 29 T cell receptor beta chains presented below share a single source sample, sequenced in a study of regulatory T cells in long-lasting Graves disease. Time point specified: persistent/refractory GD, antithyroid drugs over 5 years with positive TRAb. The TCR library was made from RNA extracted from PBMCs. Library construction for TCR beta used iRepertoire HTBI primers and Arm-PCR of CDR3 regions. TCRdb re-called the multiplex PCR reads through MiXCR, storing one row per CDR3 protein. The data contain about 420,000 distinct CDR3 sequences, 20% to 25% of them seen just once; the ten biggest clones take up roughly a quarter. This specimen consisted of peripheral blood mononuclear cells (PBMCs), obtained when the disease was refractory, from a patient treated with antithyroid drugs. The source is a female donor with Graves disease.

A note on this clonotype: A much more abundant neighbour one base away suggests this may be a read error. This chain's CDR3 is CASSISGRRETQYF. CDR3 DNA: TGTGCCAGCAGCATTAGCGGGAGACGAGAGACCCAGTACTTC. The chain uses TRBV7-2 and TRBJ2-5; 9 bases fit TRBD2. The germline V gene has CDR1 SGHTA and CDR2 FQGNSA. Unmatched junction bases numbered 5, after V lost 5 bases and J lost 4 bases. The CDR3 runs to 14 residues. The full variable domain, with the rest looked up from reference TRBV7-2 and TRBJ2-5, is GAGVSQSPSNKVTEKGKDVELRCDPISGHTALYWYRQSLGQGLEFLIYFQGNSAPDKSGLPSDRFSAERTGGSVSTLTIQRTQQEDSAVYLCASSISGRRETQYFGPGTRLLVL.

The chain joins TRBV6-2 or TRBV6-3 to TRBJ2-6; D unresolved. The CDR3 has 16 residues. Germline CDR1 and CDR2: MNHEY and SVGEGT. Trimming took off 7 bases at V and 0 bases at J, with 13 bases between the two ends. The CDR3 here is CASTRLGNSGANVLTF. The DNA for the CDR3 is TGTGCCAGCACTAGGTTGGGGAACTCTGGGGCCAACGTCCTGACTTTC.

This clonotype has at least ten counts. DNA for the CDR3: TGTGCCAGCTCGCGGGACAGGGTCACCTCTGGAAACACCATATATTTT. Translated: CASSRDRVTSGNTIYF. The chain couples TRBV2 to TRBJ1-3, with 9 nucleotides matching TRBD1. Germline trimming cut 8 bases from V and 0 bases from J; bases unmatched to any gene: 8. Per germline, CDR1 SNHLY and CDR2 FYNNEI. The CDR3 loop spans 16 amino acids.

This clonotype was picked up many times. V is TRBV27 and J is TRBJ2-2, with D possibly matching TRBD1 (6 bases). Trimming took off 6 bases at V and 0 bases at J, with 8 bases between the two ends. The CDR3 has 14 residues. CDR1 and CDR2 (germline): MNHEY, SMNVEV (reference sequence). CDR3 loop: CASRTGPNTGELFF. CDR3 nucleotides: TGTGCCAGCAGGACAGGACCGAACACCGGGGAGCTGTTTTTT.

The chain joins TRBV13 to TRBJ1-4; perhaps TRBD1 as D (5 bases). The CDR3 loop spans 18 amino acids. CDR1 PRHDT and CDR2 FYEKMQ come from the germline V gene (reference sequence). V lost 2 bases to trimming and J lost 3 bases, with 19 bases between them. CDR3 in amino acids: CASSLWASGAAANEKLFF. As DNA, the CDR3 is TGTGCCAGCAGCTTATGGGCAAGCGGGGCGGCGGCTAATGAAAAACTGTTTTTT. Full variable domain (missing parts from reference TRBV13 and TRBJ1-4): AAGVIQSPRHLIKEKRETATLKCYPIPRHDTVYWYQQGPGQDPQFLISFYEKMQSDKGSIPDRFSAQQFSDYHSELNMSSLELGDSALYFCASSLWASGAAANEKLFFGSGTQLSVL.

This clonotype occurred a few times. V usage is TRBV25-1 and J usage is TRBJ2-7; 9 nucleotides match TRBD1. Germline CDR1 reads MGHDK; CDR2 reads SYGVNS. The CDR3 runs to 14 residues. J gave up 0 bases and V 3 bases, and 0 bases lay outside the gene matches. This CDR3 is CASSEGQGSYEQYF. In DNA, the CDR3 is TGTGCCAGCAGTGAGGGACAGGGCTCCTACGAGCAGTACTTC.

This clonotype has a count of ten or more. In nucleotides, the CDR3 is TGTGCCAGCACGGGCGGGATTCGAGGTGAAAAACTGTTTTTT. This gives the protein CASTGGIRGEKLFF. This chain links TRBV2 with TRBJ1-4; no clear D gene. CDR1 SNHLY and CDR2 FYNNEI come from the germline V gene. Trimming stripped 7 bases from V and 7 bases from J, with 16 bases between. CDR3 length: 14 residues.

This clonotype was counted between two and nine times. The V gene is TRBV29-1, the J gene TRBJ2-7; D may be TRBD1 (7 bases). Germline CDR1 SQVTM, CDR2 ANQGSEA. V dropped 7 bases and J dropped 6 bases, with 22 bases sitting between them. The CDR3 has 14 amino acids. The CDR3 reads CSAVVEGAPGEQYF. CDR3 nucleotides: TGCAGCGCCGTCGTGGAGGGGGCGCCCGGCGAGCAGTACTTC.

There are many counts of this clonotype. V gene TRBV29-1 combines with J gene TRBJ1-2; 8 bases map to TRBD1. Germline loops: CDR1 SQVTM, CDR2 ANQGSEA. The junction had 13 bases not matched to a gene; V was cut back by 8 bases and J by 2 bases. The CDR3 contains 15 residues. CDR3 DNA: TGCAGCTTTCAGTCAAGGGGACAGGTCAACTATGGCTACACCTTC. Translating it yields CSFQSRGQVNYGYTF.

This clonotype was observed many times. The chain uses TRBV28 and TRBJ1-5; D is ambiguous. The CDR3 loop spans 16 amino acids. Germline CDR1 and CDR2: MDHEN and SYDVKM. V dropped 4 bases and J dropped 5 bases, with 18 bases sitting between them. CDR3 bases: TGTGCCAGCAGTTACGACCCGGCAACGATTTATCAGCCCCAGCATTTT. Translation: CASSYDPATIYQPQHF. Full variable domain (remainder filled in from reference TRBV28 and TRBJ1-5): DVKVTQSSRYLVKRTGEKVFLECVQDMDHENMFWYRQDPGLGLRLIYFSYDVKMKEKGDIPEGYSVSREKKERFSLILESASTNQTSMYLCASSYDPATIYQPQHFGDGTRLSIL.

In this sample, this clonotype turned up a few times. V usage is TRBV7-6 and J usage is TRBJ2-7, with 8 bases that match TRBD1. Germline CDR1 and CDR2: SGHVS and FNYEAQ. With V trimmed by 1 base and J by 1 base, 12 bases remained unmatched. The CDR3 sequence is 18 residues long. The CDR3 reads CASSLDPRGPVSSYEQYF. CDR3 in DNA: TGTGCCAGCAGCTTAGATCCCAGGGGGCCAGTCTCTTCCTACGAGCAGTACTTC.

The rearrangement uses TRBV7-2 and TRBJ2-4, with TRBD2 matching 14 bases. Germline CDR1 and CDR2: SGHTA and FQGNSA. CDR3 length: 20 amino acids. J gave up 3 bases and V 5 bases, and 15 bases lay outside the gene matches. The CDR3 DNA is TGTGCCAGCAGCCGTACCGGGACTAGCGGGAGACTGTTGGACAAAAACATTCAGTACTTC. Protein: CASSRTGTSGRLLDKNIQYF.

Concerning this clonotype: Since a much larger clone is just one base distant, this may be a read error. The chain couples TRBV20-1 to TRBJ2-5; possibly TRBD2 for D (6 bases). V was cut by 1 base and J by 4 bases, with 19 bases left in between. CDR1 is DFQATT, CDR2 SNEGSKA, per germline (reference sequence). This CDR3 has 16 residues. The CDR3 DNA sequence: TGCAGTGCTAGAGGTCTGGCTAGCGCTCGGGGAGAGACCCAGTACTTC. Residues: CSARGLASARGETQYF.

The rearrangement links TRBV14 to TRBJ2-3; D may be TRBD1 (5 bases). V was pared by 4 bases and J by 0 bases, with 20 bases between. The length of the CDR3 is 18 residues. CDR1 SGHDN and CDR2 FVKESK come from the germline V gene. The CDR3 region is CASSPPLGAGSSTDTQYF. The CDR3 DNA is TGTGCCAGCAGCCCACCACTTGGGGCAGGCTCTAGCACAGATACGCAGTATTTT.

This clonotype was detected many times. The chain combines TRBV2 with TRBJ2-7; 12 bases agree with TRBD2. The germline V gene encodes CDR1 SNHLY and CDR2 FYNNEI. This CDR3 spans 14 amino acids. With 7 bases clipped from V and 4 bases from J, the junction kept 5 bases outside the gene matches. The CDR3, as DNA: TGTGCCAGCAAAGGGACTAGCGGGTTATACGAGCAGTACTTC. Its protein product is CASKGTSGLYEQYF.

This clonotype appeared once. Mismatch with germline at one junction end may stem from a read error. V usage is TRBV6-1 and J usage is TRBJ1-3; D uncertain. Per germline, CDR1 MNHNS and CDR2 SASEGT. This CDR3 is 13 amino acids long. The CDR3 sequence: CASRQHSGSTIYF. The CDR3 DNA follows: TGTGCCAGCAGGCAGCACTCTGGAAGCACCATATATTTT.

CDR3 residues: CSAQTGGSQETQYF. In DNA, the CDR3 is TGCAGTGCTCAGACAGGGGGCTCCCAAGAGACCCAGTACTTC. The chain combines TRBV20-1 with TRBJ2-5, with 10 bases identical to TRBD1. V was clipped by 5 bases and J by 1 base; unmatched bases: 4. This CDR3 is 14 amino acids long. Germline assignment: CDR1 DFQATT and CDR2 SNEGSKA (reference sequence).

The chain couples TRBV6-5 to TRBJ2-7; 7 positions match TRBD2. The CDR3 has 16 residues. Germline CDR1 is MNHEY and CDR2 is SVGAGI. V was pared by 2 bases and J by 4 bases, with 11 bases of the junction left unmatched. As DNA, the CDR3 is TGTGCCAGCAGTTACCCGACCGGGGGGTTGACTTACGAGCAGTACTTC. Translation: CASSYPTGGLTYEQYF.

J is TRBJ2-5 and V is TRBV19; perhaps TRBD1 as D (6 bases). The V end was cut by 7 bases, the J end by 5 bases, with 11 bases between. The germline V gene encodes CDR1 LNHDA and CDR2 SQIVND (reference sequence). The CDR3 has 12 residues. CDR3 DNA: TGTGCCAGTACGGCAGGGGATGAGACCCAGTACTTC. It is translated as CASTAGDETQYF.

This chain joins TRBV7-2 and TRBJ1-6, with TRBD1 as a possible D gene (6 bases). V was shortened by 3 bases and J by 1 base, with 13 bases between the two germline ends. This CDR3 has 17 amino acids. Germline V gene sequence: CDR1 SGHTA, CDR2 FQGNSA. CDR3 loop: CASSLRGGLSYNSPLHF. CDR3 DNA: TGTGCCAGCAGCTTGAGAGGGGGATTATCCTATAATTCACCCCTCCACTTT.

This chain joins TRBV6-5 and TRBJ1-1, with D hard to call. The CDR3 extends over 14 amino acids. Per germline, CDR1 MNHEY and CDR2 SVGAGI. V lost 2 bases and J 1 base, leaving 8 bases between the germline ends. The CDR3 loop reads CASSYTLRNTEAFF. CDR3 nucleotide sequence: TGTGCCAGCAGTTACACCCTGAGGAACACTGAAGCTTTCTTT.

This clonotype was seen at least ten times. The chain couples TRBV7-2 to TRBJ2-2; D remains ambiguous. This CDR3 comprises 14 residues. The V end lost 1 base, the J end lost 3 bases, and 6 bases lay between the germline ends. Germline V gene lookup returns CDR1 SGHTA and CDR2 FQGNSA. This CDR3 reads CASSLDRYTGELFF. For the CDR3, the DNA is TGTGCCAGCAGCTTAGACCGATACACCGGGGAGCTGTTTTTT. The full variable domain, completed using reference TRBV7-2 and TRBJ2-2, is GAGVSQSPSNKVTEKGKDVELRCDPISGHTALYWYRQSLGQGLEFLIYFQGNSAPDKSGLPSDRFSAERTGGSVSTLTIQRTQQEDSAVYLCASSLDRYTGELFFGEGSRLTVL.

The table lists this clonotype with a few counts. This chain links TRBV20-1 with TRBJ2-2; D tentatively reads TRBD1 or TRBD2 (5 bases each). V gave up 0 bases and J gave up 6 bases, with 11 bases separating them. The CDR3 runs 14 residues. The germline gives CDR1 DFQATT, CDR2 SNEGSKA (reference sequence). CDR3 amino acids: CSARDDGTSGELFF. DNA of the CDR3: TGCAGTGCTAGAGACGACGGGACGTCCGGGGAGCTGTTTTTT.

V gene TRBV28 combines with J gene TRBJ2-5; D ambiguous. CDR3 length: 14 residues. The germline V and J ends were trimmed by 1 base and 5 bases, with 11 bases remaining between them. Per germline, CDR1 MDHEN and CDR2 SYDVKM. The CDR3 is CASSLYSELETQYF. CDR3 nucleotide sequence: TGTGCCAGCAGTTTATATTCTGAACTCGAGACCCAGTACTTC.

V and J are TRBV19 and TRBJ1-2; TRBD1 matches at 7 bases. From germline, CDR1 is LNHDA and CDR2 SQIVND (reference sequence). There are 14 residues in the CDR3. V gave up 0 bases and J gave up 5 bases; unmatched junction bases: 3. The CDR3: CASSIEGQWYGYTF. CDR3 nucleotide sequence: TGTGCCAGTAGTATAGAGGGACAGTGGTATGGCTACACCTTC.

This clonotype was found a few times. The chain is built from TRBV13 and TRBJ2-6; D gene uncertain. Trimming stripped 2 bases from V and 3 bases from J, with 11 bases between. The CDR3 has 16 residues. Germline V gives CDR1 PRHDT, CDR2 FYEKMQ (reference sequence). CDR3 bases: TGTGCCAGCAGCTTATACTCATTAGATGGGGCCAACGTCCTGACTTTC. This sequence encodes CASSLYSLDGANVLTF.

This clonotype was detected a few times. CDR3 sequence: CASSLVAQGAFGAEAFF. CDR3 DNA sequence: TGTGCCAGCAGCTTAGTCGCCCAGGGGGCTTTCGGCGCTGAAGCTTTCTTT. The chain carries TRBV7-2 and TRBJ1-1; the match to TRBD1 covers 8 bases. Germline CDR1 and CDR2: SGHTA and FQGNSA. The CDR3 spans 17 residues. With V trimmed by 1 base and J by 6 bases, 13 bases remained unmatched.

This clonotype occurred many times. V usage is TRBV28 and J usage is TRBJ2-7; D is perhaps TRBD2 (6 bases). CDR1 is MDHEN and CDR2 is SYDVKM in the germline V gene. The CDR3 loop spans 14 amino acids. V shed 1 base and J shed 1 base, with 8 bases lying between them. CDR3 bases: TGTGCCAGCAGTTTATTTCGGGGGTCCTACGAGCAGTACTTC. Translation: CASSLFRGSYEQYF.

This clonotype was seen a handful of times. The chain links TRBV29-1 to TRBJ2-7, with TRBD2 matching over 10 bases. The CDR3 runs to 14 residues. The germline gives CDR1 SQVTM, CDR2 ANQGSEA. The CDR3 region is CSILAGDGSYEQYF. The CDR3 bases are TGCAGTATCCTAGCGGGAGATGGCTCCTACGAGCAGTACTTC.